These 13 T cell receptor beta chains originate from one sample sequenced in a study of beta chain features in type 1 diabetes. Reverse transcription of all isolated RNA meant that expressed TCRB transcripts were sequenced. Produced via immunoSEQ multiplex PCR; TCRdb's table is partial and in-frame only. The sample carries about 620,000 clones, around 16% recorded once. The specimen sequenced was naive CD4+ T cells from blood. These receptors all stem from a man aged 18 to 29 in good health.

This chain links TRBV5-8 with TRBJ2-4, with D unresolved. CDR3 size: 16 residues. Trimming cost V 4 bases and J 0 bases, with 14 bases left between them. Germline lookup yields CDR1 SGHTS and CDR2 YDEGEE. The CDR3 spells CASSPMDGLAKNIQYF. The DNA for the CDR3 is TGTGCCAGCAGCCCCATGGACGGCCTAGCCAAAAACATTCAGTACTTC.

This chain joins TRBV27 and TRBJ2-7, with D perhaps TRBD2 (5 bases). The germline gives CDR1 MNHEY, CDR2 SMNVEV (reference sequence). The CDR3 sequence is 14 residues long. With 5 bases removed from V and 1 base from J, the gap between germline ends came to 12 bases. Here the CDR3 DNA reads TGTGCCAGCAGTACAAGGACGGGGTCCTACGAGCAGTACTTC. Encoded protein: CASSTRTGSYEQYF.

There are a few counts of this clone. This chain joins TRBV7-9 and TRBJ2-1, with a possible D match to TRBD1 (6 bases). This CDR3 has 15 amino acids. V gave up 1 base and J gave up 1 base, with 8 bases separating them. CDR1 SEHNR and CDR2 FQNEAQ come from the germline V gene (reference sequence). CDR3 coding DNA: TGTGCCAGCAGCTTAGTGACAGGTTCCTACAATGAGCAGTTCTTC. Its translation: CASSLVTGSYNEQFF.

This clone has just a few counts. The chain couples TRBV30 to TRBJ1-5, with a tentative D call TRBD1 (5 bases). V lost 0 bases and J lost 6, with 9 bases in between. The germline V gene encodes CDR1 GTSNPN and CDR2 SVGIG (reference sequence). This CDR3 spans 13 amino acids. CDR3 protein: CAWSVGGAQPQHF. CDR3 bases: TGTGCCTGGAGTGTCGGGGGAGCTCAGCCCCAGCATTTT.

This clone has just a few counts. The chain carries TRBV19 and TRBJ2-1, with TRBD1 as a possible D gene (5 bases). The CDR3 has 14 residues. Per germline, CDR1 LNHDA and CDR2 SQIVND (reference sequence). Trimming removed 7 bases at V and 5 bases at J, with 15 bases between. Here the CDR3 reads CASTIPGSHNEQFF. CDR3 nucleotide sequence: TGTGCCAGTACCATCCCAGGGTCCCACAATGAGCAGTTCTTC.

This clone was recorded a few times. J is TRBJ2-2 and V is TRBV12-5, with a weak D call TRBD1 (5 bases). Germline CDR1 is LGHNT and CDR2 is FRNRAP. This CDR3 is built from 15 residues. Trimming took 2 bases from V and 1 from J, leaving 8 bases between them. The CDR3 loop is CASGLSQGNTGELFF. CDR3 DNA: TGTGCTAGTGGTTTGTCGCAGGGGAACACCGGGGAGCTGTTTTTT.

This clone occurred a few times. The chain links TRBV6-5 to TRBJ2-2; 9 bases fit TRBD1. This CDR3 comprises 15 residues. Trimming took 6 bases from V and 3 from J; bases not matched to a gene: 5. The germline CDR1 and CDR2 sequences are MNHEY and SVGAGI. CDR3 bases: TGTGCCAGCAGGGTCCGGGACAGGGACACCGGGGAGCTGTTTTTT. This gives the protein CASRVRDRDTGELFF.

The V gene is TRBV5-5, the J gene TRBJ2-4; 7 bases agree with TRBD2. The ends lost 5 bases at V and 6 bases at J; junction bases unmatched: 11. This CDR3 has 15 residues. The germline CDR1 and CDR2 sequences are SGHKS and YYEKEE (reference sequence). The CDR3 loop reads CASRNSGTGGNIQYF. The CDR3 DNA follows: TGTGCCAGCAGAAACTCAGGGACGGGAGGAAACATTCAGTACTTC.

The chain is built from TRBV19 and TRBJ2-2; D is unresolved. The CDR3 length is 11 residues. The V end lost 8 bases, the J end lost 1 base, and 2 bases lay between the germline ends. Germline loops: CDR1 LNHDA, CDR2 SQIVND (reference sequence). The CDR3 nucleotides are TGTGCCAGTGGGAACACCGGGGAGCTGTTTTTT. It codes for CASGNTGELFF.

This chain uses TRBV19 with TRBJ2-3; D gene uncertain. Trimming shortened V by 5 bases and J by 5 bases, and 14 bases separated the two germline ends. The length of the CDR3 is 14 residues. Germline V gives CDR1 LNHDA, CDR2 SQIVND (reference sequence). CDR3 in amino acids: CASSGSTLGDTQYF. Here the CDR3 DNA reads TGTGCCAGTAGTGGCTCCACCTTAGGAGATACGCAGTATTTT.

In its sample, this clone was seen a few times. V is TRBV7-2 and J is TRBJ1-5; possibly TRBD1 for D (5 bases). Trimming stripped 1 base from V and 5 bases from J, with 9 bases between. From germline, CDR1 is SGHTA and CDR2 FQGNSA. The CDR3 sequence is 14 residues long. The CDR3 loop is CASSLVWGDQPQHF. The CDR3 nucleotides read TGTGCCAGCAGCTTAGTTTGGGGGGATCAGCCCCAGCATTTT.

J is TRBJ2-3 and V is TRBV5-4; D may correspond to TRBD1 or TRBD2 (6 bases each). The CDR3 runs 15 residues. From germline, CDR1 is SGHNT and CDR2 YYREEE (reference sequence). Between the trimmed V and J ends, which lost 10 bases and 3 bases, there was a span of 21 bases. CDR3 sequence: CAVWRRGRGTDTQYF. CDR3 in DNA: TGTGCCGTCTGGCGGAGGGGGAGAGGGACAGATACGCAGTATTTT. Combining the CDR3 with reference TRBV5-4 and TRBJ2-3 gives the whole variable domain ETGVTQSPTHLIKTRGQQVTLRCSSQSGHNTVSWYQQALGQGPQFIFQYYREEENGRGNFPPRFSGLQFPNYSSELNVNALELDDSALYLCAVWRRGRGTDTQYFGPGTRLTVL.

This clone was seen only a few times. This chain uses TRBV5-1 with TRBJ2-5; D tentatively fits TRBD1 or TRBD2 (5 bases each). V gave up 2 bases and J gave up 1 base, with 9 bases separating them. The CDR3 has 14 amino acids. CDR1 is SGHRS and CDR2 is YFSETQ in the germline V gene. This chain's CDR3 is CASSFTGLQETQYF. For the CDR3, the DNA is TGCGCCAGCAGCTTTACAGGACTCCAAGAGACCCAGTACTTC.